This TCR beta chain appears in the sequencing data of a study of T cells in Graves' hyperthyroidism and ophthalmopathy. The overall study: Peripheral blood was collected at initial diagnosis, before any treatment. General study findings and limits: Ophthalmopathy and stable hyperthyroidism were separated by a 13 V-J model. Model-based prediction identified ophthalmopathy a median about 6.8 months prior to its onset.

It was around 11 ml of fresh peripheral blood that supplied the PBMCs. Amplified regions were TCR beta CDR3 sequences from RNA transcripts. HTBI primers were employed in a first-round RT-PCR of the TCR CDR3. TCRdb passed the multiplex PCR reads through MiXCR, listing each CDR3 protein once. The table has about 290,000 distinct CDR3 sequences, roughly 14% seen once. With regard to this clonotype: The antigen is undetermined.

Germline CDR1 is LGHNA and CDR2 is YSLEER. V shed 0 bases and J 12 bases; nucleotides not matched to a gene: 1. The CDR3 runs to 12 residues. Sequenced input: blood. This chain links TRBV4-3 with TRBJ2-1; the match to TRBD1 covers 8 bases. The source is a woman in her thirties with Graves' hyperthyroidism that later progressed to Graves' ophthalmopathy. CDR3 in amino acids: CASSQEGTGQFF. DNA of the CDR3: TGCGCCAGCAGCCAAGAAGGGACAGGGCAGTTCTTC.